This T cell receptor beta chain came from a study of blood T cell repertoires in COVID-19. Across the whole study: Sites in the United States, Italy and Spain provided acute and convalescent COVID-19 samples. The cDNA or gDNA used as material had been derived from T cells, B-cell-depleted T cells, or PBMCs.

Study processing details: Estimated nucleated cell counts came from reference gene primer amplification. Repertoires were generated with immunoSEQ multiplex PCR, while TCRdb's copy carries only in-frame clones and drops some. The V and J calls and clone size come from that table; D and trimming were worked out from the DNA. The sample includes 150,000 to 200,000 clones, 60% to 80% of them seen just once. The germline V gene encodes CDR1 MNHEY and CDR2 SVGAGI. Trimming removed 0 bases at V and 8 bases at J, with 13 bases between. This CDR3 region has 14 residues. This TCR was recovered from a man aged 60 to 75 with active or convalescent COVID-19. The specimen was peripheral blood. V and J are TRBV6-5 and TRBJ1-2, with D maybe TRBD1 (5 bases). CDR3 residues: CASSYSAEGLGYTF. The CDR3 bases are TGTGCCAGCAGTTACTCCGCGGAGGGGTTAGGCTACACCTTC.